Reported below is one T cell receptor (beta chain). Antigen unknown. The CDR3 loop spans 14 amino acids. Germline V lookup: CDR1 MNHEY, CDR2 SMNVEV (reference sequence). Trimming took 5 bases from V and 0 from J, leaving 8 bases between them. Amplification used 60 Vbeta primers and 13 Jbeta primers. TCRdb's copy holds only in-frame clones and misses some; the assay was immunoSEQ multiplex PCR. In the table there are roughly 190,000 clones, around 80% of which are singletons. This entry comes from a study of cytomegalovirus exposure and HLA in healthy donors. Study results and caveats: The listing of 150 to 200 TCR beta chains classed them as cytomegalovirus-associated. Association of a missense DCLRE1C variant with TCR beta V- and J-gene trimming was reported in a later analysis. Later analysis showed TCR association rates varying by HLA locus, highest for DRB1 and lowest for HLA-C.

The chain uses TRBV27 and TRBJ2-1; D not resolved. The sequenced sample was PBMCs. This sequence was found in a woman between 18 and 30 years old in good health and CMV-seronegative. The CDR3 spells CASSHSSSYNEQFF. The DNA for the CDR3 is TGTGCCAGCAGTCACTCGAGCTCCTACAATGAGCAGTTCTTC.